Below, one T cell receptor (beta chain) is given with its context. These data come from a study of monozygotic twins with inflammatory bowel disease. One entry per CDR3 protein, without DNA, is what TCRdb gives after re-calling the 5' RACE reads. The listing records a few hundred thousand distinct CDR3 sequences. Per germline, CDR1 SGHTA and CDR2 FQGNSA. This CDR3 comprises 16 residues. The rearrangement links TRBV7-2 to TRBJ1-6; TCRdb returns TRBD1, unconfirmable since there is no DNA. The sequenced sample was blood. The clonotype originates from a human donor with ulcerative colitis or Crohn's disease, or a healthy co-twin of an affected twin (not recorded which). The CDR3 region is CASRNRPSSYNSPLHF.